This TCR beta chain appears in the sequencing data of a study of post-analysis software for immune sequencing data. TCR beta cDNA libraries included unique molecular identifiers. TCRdb reprocessed the PCR reads via MiXCR and lists one record per CDR3 protein. The data hold roughly 170,000 distinct CDR3 sequences, with approximately 31% observed a single time. This clonotype showed up just a few times. The antigen is not known. Germline V gives CDR1 SEHNR, CDR2 FQNEAQ (reference sequence). This CDR3 is 16 amino acids long. Between the trimmed V and J ends, which lost 2 bases and 6 bases, there was a span of 17 bases. Broader study findings: Relative to controls, patients had a few TRBV segments at higher frequency, with TRBV5-6, TRBV5-1 and TRBV20-1 among these.

The sequencing sample was made of blood. This TCR was sampled from a girl aged 5-17 years with multiple sclerosis. The rearrangement uses TRBV7-9 and TRBJ2-1; D is possibly TRBD1 or TRBD2 (5 bases each). CDR3 amino acids: CASSLFVIAGSNEQFF. CDR3 nucleotide sequence: TGTGCCAGCAGCTTATTTGTGATCGCAGGGAGCAATGAGCAGTTCTTC.